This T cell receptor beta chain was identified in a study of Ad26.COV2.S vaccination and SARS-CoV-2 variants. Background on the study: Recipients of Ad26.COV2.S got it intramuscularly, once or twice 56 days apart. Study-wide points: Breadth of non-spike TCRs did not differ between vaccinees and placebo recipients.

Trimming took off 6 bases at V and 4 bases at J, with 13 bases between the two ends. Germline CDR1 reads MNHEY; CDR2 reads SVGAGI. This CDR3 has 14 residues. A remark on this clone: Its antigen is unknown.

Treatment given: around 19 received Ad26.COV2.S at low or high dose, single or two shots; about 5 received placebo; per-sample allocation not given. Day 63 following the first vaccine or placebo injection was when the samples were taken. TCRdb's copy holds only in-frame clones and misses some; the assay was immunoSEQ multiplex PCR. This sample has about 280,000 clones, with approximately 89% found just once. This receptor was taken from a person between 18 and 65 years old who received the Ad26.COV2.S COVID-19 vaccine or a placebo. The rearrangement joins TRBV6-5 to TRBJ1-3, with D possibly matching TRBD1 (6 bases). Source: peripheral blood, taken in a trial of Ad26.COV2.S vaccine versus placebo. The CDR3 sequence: CASSQTGQGNTIYF. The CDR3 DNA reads TGTGCCAGCAGCCAGACAGGACAGGGAAACACCATATATTTT.